This is a list of T cell receptor beta chains from one sample in a study of human thymus T cells. This table comes from immunoSEQ multiplex PCR, and its TCRdb copy is limited to in-frame clones, with some not included. Of some 130,000 clones in the sample, just under 95% are singletons; the top ten hold more than 0.02%. Sample: thymus tissue. The receptors originated from a boy under two years old with a congenital heart defect but otherwise immunologically healthy. Each CDR3 is given with its conserved first and last residue. The D gene is left open where the match is weak. The size field is filled for only some rows; it gives once, few, many or a size class.

>TRBJ1-6|NA|NA|TRBV27
CASSLPQGWSPLHF
TGTGCCAGCAGTTTACCCCAGGGGTGGTCACCCCTCCACTTT
>TRBJ1-2|NA|NA|TRBV5-4
CASSLGQSYGYTF
TGTGCCAGCAGCTTGGGACAGTCCTATGGCTACACCTTC
>TRBJ2-3|once|NA|TRBV6-1
CASSEYGDTQYF
TGTGCCAGCAGTGAATACGGGGATACGCAGTATTTT
>TRBJ1-5|NA|NA|TRBV29-1
CSVGGDGNQPQHF
TGCAGCGTGGGAGGAGATGGCAATCAGCCCCAGCATTTT
>TRBJ2-1|NA|NA|TRBV29-1
CSVDWGPYNEQFF
TGCAGCGTTGACTGGGGACCTTACAATGAGCAGTTCTTC
>TRBJ2-7|NA|TRBD2|TRBV4-1
CASSQDWSGGAYEQYF
TGCGCCAGCAGCCAAGATTGGAGCGGGGGGGCCTACGAGCAGTACTTC
>TRBJ2-1|NA|TRBD1|TRBV4-2
CASSQVRQPPRQGNEQFF
TGTGCCAGCAGCCAAGTCCGCCAACCCCCAAGACAGGGGAATGAGCAGTTCTTC
>TRBJ1-2|NA|TRBD1|TRBV6-6
CASSYSRDRLGGGYTF
TGTGCCAGCAGTTACTCCCGGGACAGGCTTGGTGGTGGCTACACCTTC
>TRBJ2-2|NA|NA|TRBV4-3
CASSPWQGTGELFF
TGCGCCAGCAGCCCTTGGCAGGGGACCGGGGAGCTGTTTTTT
>TRBJ2-7|NA|NA|TRBV5-1
CASSLDPGPEHEQYF
TGCGCCAGCAGCTTGGATCCGGGTCCGGAACACGAGCAGTACTTC
>TRBJ2-5|NA|NA|TRBV5-6
CASSLVHGGETQYF
TGTGCCAGCAGCTTGGTGCATGGGGGAGAGACCCAGTACTTC
>TRBJ1-1|NA|NA|TRBV27
CASSLTTPQEQTEANTEAFF
TGTGCCAGCAGTTTAACAACCCCCCAGGAACAAACGGAGGCTAACACTGAAGCTTTCTTT
>TRBJ1-1|NA|NA|TRBV4-3
CASSPGVEVRGNTEAFF
TGCGCCAGCAGTCCCGGCGTCGAGGTTCGTGGGAACACTGAAGCTTTCTTT
>TRBJ2-7|NA|NA|TRBV30
CAWGPMGVGSSYEQYF
TGTGCCTGGGGTCCTATGGGGGTCGGTAGCTCCTACGAGCAGTACTTC
>TRBJ2-3|NA|TRBD2|TRBV18
CASSPPRTSGDTDTQYF
TGTGCCAGCTCACCACCGCGGACTAGCGGGGACACAGATACGCAGTATTTT
>TRBJ1-6|NA|NA|TRBV6-5
CASSYRRGNSPLHF
TGTGCCAGCAGTTACCGTCGCGGTAATTCACCCCTCCACTTT
>TRBJ2-1|NA|NA|TRBV2
CASSEAGRQFF
TGTGCCAGCAGTGAAGCGGGCCGGCAGTTCTTC
>TRBJ1-3|NA|NA|TRBV10-2
CASSERQALAHGNTIYF
TGCGCCAGCAGTGAGCGCCAAGCCCTCGCGCATGGAAACACCATATATTTT
>TRBJ2-5|NA|TRBD1|TRBV5-6
CASSIGQGISQETQYF
TGTGCCAGCAGCATTGGACAGGGAATCTCCCAAGAGACCCAGTACTTC
>TRBJ2-3|once|TRBD2|TRBV2
CATRSGGSSTDTQYF
TGTGCCACCCGGAGCGGGGGCTCTAGCACAGATACGCAGTATTTT
>TRBJ2-7|NA|TRBD1|TRBV28
CASTARDRRREQYF
TGTGCCAGCACAGCGAGGGACAGGAGGCGCGAGCAGTACTTC
>TRBJ1-1|few|TRBD1|TRBV20-1
CSAPGGTEAFF
TGCAGTGCGCCAGGGGGAACTGAAGCTTTCTTT
>TRBJ1-6|NA|NA|TRBV9
CASSPGPSEDSPLHF
TGTGCCAGCAGCCCAGGCCCCTCCGAGGATTCACCCCTCCACTTT
>TRBJ1-1|NA|NA|TRBV30
CAWIGTDVNSTDTEAFF
TGTGCCTGGATTGGGACCGACGTGAACAGTACGGACACTGAAGCTTTCTTT
>TRBJ2-1|NA|TRBD2|TRBV27
CASSPGLADTYNEQFF
TGTGCCAGCAGTCCTGGGCTAGCGGATACCTACAATGAGCAGTTCTTC
>TRBJ2-3|NA|TRBD2|TRBV2
CASSDPVCGGAIDTQYF
TGTGCCAGCAGTGACCCCGTCTGCGGGGGGGCGATAGATACGCAGTATTTT
>TRBJ2-5|NA|TRBD2|TRBV11-3
CASSPPGGETQYF
TGTGCCAGCAGCCCCCCGGGGGGAGAGACCCAGTACTTC
>TRBJ2-5|NA|TRBD1|TRBV4-3
CASSPSRDSEETQYF
TGCGCCAGCAGCCCATCCCGGGACAGTGAAGAGACCCAGTACTTC
>TRBJ2-4|NA|NA|TRBV10-2
CASSEWGAKNIQYF
TGCGCCAGCAGTGAGTGGGGGGCCAAAAACATTCAGTACTTC
>TRBJ1-1|NA|TRBD1|TRBV4-1
CASSPNRGTTEAFF
TGCGCCAGCAGCCCCAACAGGGGAACCACTGAAGCTTTCTTT
>TRBJ2-7|NA|NA|TRBV10-1
CASPKGRGQKVYEQYF
TGCGCCAGCCCAAAAGGGCGGGGACAGAAGGTCTACGAGCAGTACTTC
>TRBJ2-5|NA|NA|TRBV29-1
CSVEGPEETQYF
TGCAGCGTTGAGGGACCAGAAGAGACCCAGTACTTC
>TRBJ2-7|NA|TRBD2|TRBV9
CASSVGSGGFDEQYF
TGTGCCAGCAGCGTAGGGAGCGGGGGGTTCGACGAGCAGTACTTC
>TRBJ2-1|NA|NA|TRBV7-6
CASSSSDRDLEDNEQFF
TGTGCCAGCAGCTCTAGCGATCGGGACCTCGAGGACAATGAGCAGTTCTTC
>TRBJ2-1|NA|NA|TRBV6-1
CASSEGRQEGDNEQFF
TGTGCCAGCAGTGAAGGGAGACAGGAGGGGGACAATGAGCAGTTCTTC